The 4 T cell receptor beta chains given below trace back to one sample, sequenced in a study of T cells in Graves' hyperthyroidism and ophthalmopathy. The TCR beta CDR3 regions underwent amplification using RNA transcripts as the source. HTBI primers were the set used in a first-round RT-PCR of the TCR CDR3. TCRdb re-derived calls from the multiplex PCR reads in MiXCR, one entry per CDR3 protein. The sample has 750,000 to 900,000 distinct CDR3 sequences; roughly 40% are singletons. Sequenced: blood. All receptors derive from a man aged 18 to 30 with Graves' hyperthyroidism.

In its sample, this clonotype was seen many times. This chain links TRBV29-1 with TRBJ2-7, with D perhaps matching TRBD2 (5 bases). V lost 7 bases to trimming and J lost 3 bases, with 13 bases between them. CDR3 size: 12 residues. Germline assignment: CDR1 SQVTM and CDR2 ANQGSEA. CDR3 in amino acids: CSAKDSFYEQYF. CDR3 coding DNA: TGCAGCGCCAAGGACTCCTTCTACGAGCAGTACTTC.

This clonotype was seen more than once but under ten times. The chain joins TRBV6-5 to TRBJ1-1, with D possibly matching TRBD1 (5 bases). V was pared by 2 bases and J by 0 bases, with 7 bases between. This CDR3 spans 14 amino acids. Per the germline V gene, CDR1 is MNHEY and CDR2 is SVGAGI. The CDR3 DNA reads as TGTGCCAGCAGTTACGGGGACTTGAACACTGAAGCTTTCTTT. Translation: CASSYGDLNTEAFF.

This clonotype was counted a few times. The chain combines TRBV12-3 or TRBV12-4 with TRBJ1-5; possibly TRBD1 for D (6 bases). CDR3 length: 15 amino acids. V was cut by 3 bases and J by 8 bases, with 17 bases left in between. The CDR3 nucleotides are TGTGCCAGCAGTTTGGGTGGGGGCAAGTCGGAGCCCCAGCATTTT. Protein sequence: CASSLGGGKSEPQHF.

For the CDR3, the DNA is TGTGCCAGTAGTAGGAACACAGGAGACTACGAGCAGTACTTC. As protein: CASSRNTGDYEQYF. The chain couples TRBV19 to TRBJ2-7; perhaps TRBD1 as D (5 bases). V was shortened by 4 bases and J by 3 bases, with 13 bases between the two germline ends. The CDR3 runs to 14 residues. The germline CDR1 and CDR2 sequences are LNHDA and SQIVND (reference sequence).